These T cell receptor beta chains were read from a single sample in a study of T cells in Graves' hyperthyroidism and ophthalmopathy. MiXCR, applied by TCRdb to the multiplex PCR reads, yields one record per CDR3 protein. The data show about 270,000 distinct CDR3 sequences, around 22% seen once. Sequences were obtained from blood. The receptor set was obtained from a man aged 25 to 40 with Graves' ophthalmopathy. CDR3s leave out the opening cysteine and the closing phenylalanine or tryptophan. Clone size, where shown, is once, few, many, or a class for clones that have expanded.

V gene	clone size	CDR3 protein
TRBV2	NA	ASSEDTEAF
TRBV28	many	ASRFAGTSNHWQY
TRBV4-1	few	ASSSPSGSADTQY
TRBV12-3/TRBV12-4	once	ASSSGTAGSPLH
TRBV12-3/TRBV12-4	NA	ASGVGASASNQPQH
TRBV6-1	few	AAARGYEQY
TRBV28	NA	ASSQGQGLGETQY
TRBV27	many	ASSPPRGEQY
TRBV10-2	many	ASSPDRGAYEQY
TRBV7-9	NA	ASSSGRRSDTQY
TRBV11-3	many	ASSFRSNVGELF
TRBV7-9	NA	ASGVPLGQGAFEQY
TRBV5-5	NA	ASSWGTSSSEQF
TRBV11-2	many	ASSSPAGARTGELF
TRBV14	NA	ASSQEPNEQF
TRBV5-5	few	ASRLKHSGGDIQY
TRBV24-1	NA	ATSDLGISEQF